Listed here is a single T cell receptor beta chain. Its antigen is unknown. The sample holds no much larger clone one base away, and base qualities are not on file. The time point label here, explained by the study, means: newly diagnosed GD, antithyroid drugs for less than 3 months. For both TCR sequencing and RNA sequencing, RNA was extracted from PBMCs using TRIzol. The diagnosis of Graves' disease followed American Thyroid Association guidelines. The patients came from an endocrinology department in Xi'an, China. From each patient, around 9 milliliters of peripheral blood was collected into an EDTA anticoagulant tube. PBMCs were isolated by Ficoll Paque Plus density gradient separation without further T cell sorting. RNA quality was checked with an Agilent 2100 Bioanalyzer and agarose gel, and concentration with a NanoDrop 2000. Receptor libraries were prepared by multiplex PCR. Data came from an Illumina HiSeq 4000. CDR3 regions were amplified by Arm-PCR with iRepertoire HTBI primers to construct TCR beta libraries. Gel purification was performed on PCR products prior to sequencing. On the authors' methods: Gene usage analysis of CDR3 amino acid clonotypes used the approximately 62 TRBV and approximately 13 TRBJ segments found across samples. COPE and FqMerger were used to merge the filtered high-quality paired reads into contigs. BLAST was used to align contigs to IMGT TRBV, TRBD and TRBJ reference genes, and CDR3 was defined according to IMGT. Highly expanded clones were defined as clonotypes with a frequency above 0.1%. Shannon entropy served as the measure of repertoire diversity, while the Gini coefficient captured V-J evenness. Clonotypes shared by more than one individual were considered public. TCRdb trimmed public reads at Q25 via fastp, called clones via MiXCR and kept in-frame beta chains. CDR3 protein sequences are deduplicated, and each keeps its most common genes and DNA. It is TCRdb's table, rather than the study itself, that gives the V and J calls and clone size. For this sample there are 350,000 to 500,000 distinct CDR3 sequences; around 15% appear just once. The ten largest clones represent around a sixth of the sample.

The data were taken from a study of regulatory T cells in long-lasting Graves disease (dated by TCRdb to the early 2020s). Regarding the study in general: In the newly diagnosed Graves' disease group, patients had been taking antithyroid drugs for less than 3 months. A total of about 33 samples were covered by TCR sequencing, comprising approximately 13 persistent and roughly 20 newly diagnosed Graves' disease patients. Patients with persistent Graves' disease were compared with patients with newly diagnosed Graves' disease using TCR sequencing and RNA sequencing of peripheral blood. The study was registered as a clinical trial and conducted in China.

What the authors observed across the whole study: The authors acknowledged the small sample size as a limitation that may reduce accuracy. Peripheral blood alone was examined, since thyroid tissue, which constituted the primary lesion, could not be accessed. More public clonotypes were shared among persistent patients (around 2,600) than among newly diagnosed patients (roughly 1,000). Compared with newly diagnosed patients, persistent Graves' disease patients had lower TCR Shannon entropy and fewer highly expanded clones, which suggests clonal expansion. Only the TCR beta chain was sequenced and analyzed.

This sample also belongs to another study, concerning T cells in Graves' hyperthyroidism and ophthalmopathy. The second publication reports: Graves' hyperthyroidism was defined as stable when no progression to ophthalmopathy occurred over 18 months of follow-up. Hyperthyroidism patients were newly diagnosed, had a disease duration of under 2 months, and were aged 18 to 65 years. The study excluded patients with uncontrolled infections, other autoimmune diseases, pregnancy or lactation. Clinical symptoms, serum thyroxine and TRAb, thyroid ultrasound, and orbital computed tomography formed the basis for the diagnoses. A first-round RT-PCR of the TCR CDR3 used the HTBI primer set with the Qiagen OneStep RT-PCR kit. Most expanded thyroid clonotypes (frequency above 0.001) were also detected in blood, a finding suggesting that blood repertoires may reflect thyroid immune responses. A 13 V-J signature model separated ophthalmopathy from stable hyperthyroidism, with approximately 87% sensitivity and 81% to 82% specificity in cross-validation and 80%/75% in testing. In validation, the model predicted progression to ophthalmopathy with roughly 66% sensitivity and about 72% specificity, a median of about 6 months before onset. To identify distinguishing TCR V-J signatures, a discovery cohort of 100 patients was used, comprising 43 with Graves' ophthalmopathy and around 57 with stable Graves' hyperthyroidism. Prospective prediction of ophthalmopathy was tested in an independent validation cohort consisting of under 20 hyperthyroidism patients and approximately 16 patients who later progressed to ophthalmopathy. The approximately 100 discovery patients were randomly split 7:3 into training and test sets. The study also compared thyroid tissue and blood T-cell repertoires from five or six Graves' hyperthyroidism patients. After sampling, hyperthyroidism patients received methimazole starting at 30 mg daily, and ophthalmopathy patients received high-dose intravenous methylprednisolone. Libraries were constructed in a second round of multiplex PCR, after which size selection and purification were performed. The libraries were sequenced on an Illumina HiSeq2000 using paired-end 100 bp reads. SOAPnuke was used to process the raw data, with reads discarded if the reads contained adapters or uncalled bases, had a mean Phred below 15, or lacked an exact constant-primer or identifier match. COPE v1.2.5 was used to merge high-quality paired reads, and clonotypes were defined as unique nucleotide sequences. MiTCR v1.1 was used to align clonotypes to the IMGT TRBV, TRBD and TRBJ reference segments. The analysis was restricted to V-J combinations with a frequency above 0.0001, which together covered roughly 99% of the repertoires. The TCS score was defined as F50 (clonal expansion) divided by E x V (chaos), with BLOSUM62-based TCRdist calculated between CDR3 peptides within each V-J. Welch's t-statistics and random forest reduced some 510 V-J features to 13, which were used in a naive Bayes classifier (R e1071). No statistical method was used to set the sample size in advance, and investigators knew the group allocation. The paper reports TCR Vbeta CDR3 sequencing of some 140 peripheral blood samples: 40 or so ophthalmopathy, about 75 hyperthyroidism and 17 progressor patients.

The sample in question was peripheral blood mononuclear cells (PBMCs), obtained at new diagnosis, from a patient treated with antithyroid drugs. The TCR originated in a woman between 50 and 59 years old with Graves disease. Donor details come from another sample of the same person, matched by shared clones.

The DNA sequence reads TGTGCCAGCATCTTGTCACTAGGGAGTGCGGAGACTAACTATGGCTACACCTTC. This sequence encodes CASILSLGSAETNYGYTF. The V gene is TRBV4-2 and the J gene is TRBJ1-2, with the D gene uncertain. From the cysteine up to the phenylalanine, the CDR3 has a length of 18 residues. Just the 54-base CDR3 DNA is kept, in frame starting at base 1. Via the germline V gene, CDR1 is LGHNA and CDR2 YNFKEQ. V and J are truncated by 7 bases and 0 bases respectively, leaving an intervening sequence of 24 bases.